This TCR beta chain was profiled in a study of T cells in pancreatic ductal adenocarcinoma. The selected patients with pancreatic ductal adenocarcinoma had surgery but no neoadjuvant therapy. Study findings and constraints: The resected cohort was biased toward the minority with early-stage disease. No significant tumor-blood clonality difference; means were about 0.11 and 0.072. Unique clonotypes were roughly 8-fold more numerous in blood than in tumor.

About this clone: Antigen specificity is unknown.

Measured with immunoSEQ multiplex PCR; TCRdb has only the in-frame clones, and not every one. The data hold 100,000 or so clones, with roughly 95% observed a single time. CDR1 is MNHEY and CDR2 is SMNVEV in the germline V gene (reference sequence). V was pared by 2 bases and J by 2 bases, with 10 bases between. The CDR3 loop spans 14 amino acids. Sequenced input: PBMCs. The receptor comes from a human donor with pancreatic ductal adenocarcinoma. This chain links TRBV27 with TRBJ2-7, with a weak D call TRBD1 (7 bases). Written as DNA, the CDR3 is TGTGCCAGCAGTTTAACAGGGGAGGCCTACGAGCAGTACTTC. Its translation is CASSLTGEAYEQYF.